This T cell receptor beta chain was found in a study of T cell repertoires in cytomegalovirus infection. TCRdb analysed the reads with MiXCR anew, one entry per CDR3 protein. The sample carries under 800,000 distinct CDR3 sequences, 20% to 25% recorded once. As concerns this clonotype: Its target is not known.

This CDR3 region has 14 residues. V lost 0 bases, J lost 6 bases, and 11 bases lay in between. Points from the study as a whole: There were HLA-C-restricted CMV-specific TCR beta clonotypes dominating the ex vivo response.

The sequenced sample consisted of CD8+ T cells from PBMCs. V and J are TRBV12-3 or TRBV12-4 and TRBJ1-2; no definite D call. The clonotype comes from a human donor in good health (CMV status not recorded). Some clones in this sample may be carry-over from other donors' samples. As DNA, the CDR3 is TGTGCCAGCAGTTTAGCGCCGAGGGCCGATGGCTACACCTTC. This translates into CASSLAPRADGYTF.